The 23 T cell receptor beta chains below all came from one sample that was sequenced in a study of blood T cells in healthy people across ages. The second PCR ran 7 to 11 cycles with a sample-barcoded 5' primer and J-beta primers. TCRdb re-called the 5' RACE reads through MiXCR, storing one row per CDR3 protein. The sample includes more than 500,000 distinct CDR3 sequences, about 25% of them seen just once. These data also formed part of another study, on T cells of mothers and their children.

Material: blood. These receptors all come from a boy younger than 10 in good health.

In its sample, this clonotype was seen many times. This chain joins TRBV7-8 and TRBJ1-2; D possibly corresponds to TRBD1 (6 bases). Germline V gene data show CDR1 as SGHVS and CDR2 as FQNEAQ. The CDR3 is made up of 14 amino acids. V lost 4 bases and J lost 6, with 15 bases in between. CDR3 region: CASSSGTYLDGYTF. In DNA, the CDR3 is TGTGCCAGCAGCTCGGGGACATACCTGGATGGCTACACCTTC.

This clonotype came up a few times. The genes are TRBV7-9 and TRBJ1-1; perhaps TRBD1 as D (5 bases). Germline loops: CDR1 SEHNR, CDR2 FQNEAQ (reference sequence). The CDR3 has 15 amino acids. The V and J ends lost 4 bases and 3 bases respectively, with 15 bases between them. CDR3 protein: CASSSGGKGHTEAFF. The DNA of the CDR3 is TGTGCCAGCAGCTCCGGTGGCAAGGGGCACACTGAAGCTTTCTTT.

Worth noting for this clonotype: The junction departs from the called germline gene at one end, perhaps through a read error. The J gene is TRBJ2-5, the V gene TRBV4-3; TRBD2 might be the D (5 bases). Germline V CDR1 and CDR2: LGHNA, YSLEER. The CDR3 loop spans 15 amino acids. CDR3 sequence (DNA): TGCGCCAGCAGCCAAGAGCCTAGCAGGCAAGAGACCCGGTACTTC. Amino acids: CASSQEPSRQETRYF.

J is TRBJ2-7 and V is TRBV9, with D unresolved. The CDR3 runs to 15 residues. With 0 bases removed from V and 2 bases from J, the gap between germline ends came to 12 bases. Germline CDR1 is SGDLS and CDR2 is YYNGEE. The CDR3 DNA is TGTGCCAGCAGCGTAGCGGGCCACGGCACCTACGAGCAGTACTTC. Protein sequence: CASSVAGHGTYEQYF.

V and J are TRBV6-1 and TRBJ1-5, with TRBD1 as a possible D gene (5 bases). Germline lookup yields CDR1 MNHNS and CDR2 SASEGT. V was clipped by 5 bases and J by 7 bases, with 24 bases between them. The CDR3 runs to 17 residues. The CDR3 coding sequence is TGTGCCAGCAGTATGAAGTTAGGGGACTACTCGTTGCAGCCCCAGCATTTT. It specifies CASSMKLGDYSLQPQHF.

This clonotype was counted at least ten times. The rearrangement links TRBV13 to TRBJ1-1, with D tentatively TRBD1 (5 bases). CDR3 length: 14 residues. V dropped 5 bases and J dropped 5 bases, with 15 bases sitting between them. The germline gives CDR1 PRHDT, CDR2 FYEKMQ (reference sequence). The CDR3 DNA follows: TGTGCCAGCAGCCAGGGCGGGGCAGGGACTGAAGCTTTCTTT. This sequence encodes CASSQGGAGTEAFF.

This chain connects TRBV20-1 to TRBJ1-1; 7 bases line up with TRBD1. Germline CDR1 DFQATT, CDR2 SNEGSKA (reference sequence). The CDR3 covers 15 residues. The J segment lost 4 bases and the V segment lost 2 bases, leaving 10 bases of the junction unmatched. CDR3 sequence reads: CSARTNRGKGTEAFF. The CDR3 DNA reads TGCAGTGCTAGAACAAACAGGGGAAAGGGCACTGAAGCTTTCTTT.

The CDR3 reads CSASNQGARTDTQYF. In DNA form, the CDR3 reads TGCAGTGCTAGTAACCAGGGGGCCCGCACAGATACGCAGTATTTT. The chain combines TRBV20-1 with TRBJ2-3; 8 bases line up with TRBD1. The J segment lost 1 base and the V segment lost 3 bases, leaving 6 bases of the junction unmatched. Germline assignment: CDR1 DFQATT and CDR2 SNEGSKA (reference sequence). The CDR3 covers 15 residues.

This chain uses TRBV7-2 with TRBJ1-6; D unresolved. V was clipped by 2 bases and J by 8 bases, with 7 bases between them. The CDR3 is 13 amino acids. Germline assignment: CDR1 SGHTA and CDR2 FQGNSA. CDR3 in DNA: TGTGCCAGCAGCTTACTTAGGGATTCACCCCTCCACTTT. It translates to CASSLLRDSPLHF.

This clonotype came up many times. The chain joins TRBV20-1 to TRBJ2-1; the match to TRBD1 covers 10 bases. J lost 2 bases, V lost 4 bases, and 2 bases had no gene match. The CDR3 totals 14 residues. Germline lookup yields CDR1 DFQATT and CDR2 SNEGSKA (reference sequence). The CDR3 loop reads CSATDRGAYNEQFF. The CDR3, as DNA: TGCAGTGCTACGGACAGGGGGGCCTACAATGAGCAGTTCTTC.

This clonotype has just one count. The chain is built from TRBV20-1 and TRBJ1-2; no definite D call. The V end lost 6 bases, the J end lost 4 bases, and 9 bases lay between the germline ends. CDR1 DFQATT and CDR2 SNEGSKA come from the germline V gene (reference sequence). The CDR3 has 11 amino acids. The CDR3 DNA follows: TGCAGTGCCCCTGACCTCTATGGCTACACCTTC. Its translation is CSAPDLYGYTF.

Only a few counts were recorded for this clonotype. The chain uses TRBV20-1 and TRBJ1-1, with TRBD1 identical over 7 bases. The CDR3 is 12 amino acids. The J segment lost 5 bases and the V segment lost 5 bases, leaving 5 bases of the junction unmatched. CDR1 and CDR2 from the germline V gene are DFQATT and SNEGSKA (reference sequence). The CDR3 loop is CSAEPGGTEAFF. Here the CDR3 DNA reads TGCAGTGCTGAACCAGGGGGGACTGAAGCTTTCTTT.

This clonotype was seen a few times. This chain links TRBV18 with TRBJ2-3, with 7 bases lining up with TRBD2. CDR3 length equals 15 residues. V was pared by 0 bases and J by 2 bases, with 2 bases of the junction left unmatched. Germline CDR1 is KGHSH and CDR2 is LQKENI. CDR3 in amino acids: CASSPPGLPTDTQYF. The DNA of the CDR3 is TGTGCCAGCTCACCACCGGGACTACCCACAGATACGCAGTATTTT. Complete variable domain (other parts from reference TRBV18 and TRBJ2-3): NAGVMQNPRHLVRRRGQEARLRCSPMKGHSHVYWYRQLPEEGLKFMVYLQKENIIDESGMPKERFSAEFPKEGPSILRIQQVVRGDSAAYFCASSPPGLPTDTQYFGPGTRLTVL.

V usage is TRBV6-8 and J usage is TRBJ2-1, with 7 bases aligning to TRBD1. There are 14 residues in the CDR3. The V segment lost 6 bases and the J segment 7 bases; nucleotides outside the gene matches: 9. Germline CDR1 MNHGY, CDR2 SAAAGT. The chain's CDR3 is CASSLFRGKNEQFF. The DNA for the CDR3 is TGTGCCAGCAGCCTCTTCAGGGGGAAAAATGAGCAGTTCTTC.

This clonotype was detected only a few times. This sequence joins TRBV20-1 and TRBJ2-5; possible D gene TRBD2, 6 bases. The CDR3 spans 11 residues. CDR1 DFQATT and CDR2 SNEGSKA come from the germline V gene (reference sequence). The CDR3 spells CSAWGVEAQYF. Here the CDR3 DNA reads TGCAGCGCGTGGGGGGTCGAGGCCCAGTACTTC.

The genes are TRBV7-2 and TRBJ2-3; tentatively, D is TRBD2 (7 bases). The CDR3 runs to 16 residues. With 5 bases removed from V and 4 bases from J, the gap between germline ends came to 19 bases. Looked up from germline, CDR1 is SGHTA and CDR2 is FQGNSA. In DNA form, the CDR3 reads TGTGCCAGCAGCCTCCTATCGAGGGGGGGTGCAGATACGCAGTATTTT. Amino acid sequence: CASSLLSRGGADTQYF.

This clonotype was detected only a few times. The V call is TRBV6-5, the J call TRBJ2-1; 10 bases match TRBD2. The J call may be mistaken, given a closer DNA end match to TRBJ2-7. The CDR3 runs 15 residues. The germline CDR1 and CDR2 sequences are MNHEY and SVGAGI. CDR3 residues: CASSPPYSGRHEQYF. The CDR3 coding sequence is TGTGCCAGCAGCCCCCCATATAGCGGGAGGCACGAGCAGTACTTC.

V gene TRBV12-3 or TRBV12-4 combines with J gene TRBJ2-7, with 7 positions matching TRBD1. This CDR3 is 15 amino acids long. Trimming removed 5 bases from V and 3 bases from J; junction bases left unmatched: 10. The CDR3: CASSLTGTVGYEQYF. The CDR3 DNA is TGTGCCAGCAGTCTGACCGGGACAGTTGGCTACGAGCAGTACTTC.

This clonotype was counted only a few times. V usage is TRBV7-9 and J usage is TRBJ1-2; no definite D call. V lost 5 bases and J lost 7, with 14 bases in between. Germline V gene lookup returns CDR1 SEHNR and CDR2 FQNEAQ (reference sequence). This CDR3 spans 13 amino acids. CDR3: CASSPGSKRGYTF. The CDR3 DNA follows: TGTGCCAGCAGCCCGGGGAGTAAGCGTGGCTACACCTTC.

The chain uses TRBV7-2 and TRBJ2-1; 10 nucleotides line up with TRBD2. Germline V lookup: CDR1 SGHTA, CDR2 FQGNSA. The CDR3 consists of 12 residues. Unmatched junction bases numbered 6, after V lost 5 bases and J lost 14 bases. In DNA, the CDR3 is TGTGCCAGCAGCCCAACCGGGACTAGCGAGTTCTTC. It translates to CASSPTGTSEFF.

As concerns this clonotype: A much larger clonotype is one base distant, so this may be a read error. V gene TRBV27 combines with J gene TRBJ1-4, with no clear D. The V gene lost 6 bases and the J gene lost 8 bases, with 16 bases spanning the gap. This CDR3 is built from 14 residues. Germline CDR1 MNHEY, CDR2 SMNVEV (reference sequence). The CDR3 region has the DNA TGTGCCAGCAGGGGCAGGTTAAAGAAAGAAAAACTGTTTTTT. Residues: CASRGRLKKEKLFF.

The rearrangement links TRBV6-2 or TRBV6-3 to TRBJ2-2; the D is unclear. Per the germline V gene, CDR1 is MNHEY and CDR2 is SVGEGT. Trimming removed 3 bases at V and 9 bases at J, with 5 bases between. CDR3 length: 11 amino acids. DNA of the CDR3: TGTGCCAGCAGTTATGTCCGGGAGCTGTTTTTT. It yields the protein CASSYVRELFF.

In DNA, the CDR3 is TGTGCCAGCAGTTGGACTAGCGGACCTAGCACAGATACGCAGTATTTT. Amino acid sequence: CASSWTSGPSTDTQYF. V and J are TRBV27 and TRBJ2-3, with 10 positions matching TRBD2. Trimming cost V 4 bases and J 0 bases; bases outside gene matches: 4. Germline V CDR1 and CDR2: MNHEY, SMNVEV (reference sequence). The CDR3 totals 16 residues.